This T cell receptor (beta chain) was obtained from a study of neoadjuvant anti-PD-1 for oral cavity cancer. Whole-study context: Nivolumab at 3 mg/kg was mostly given biweekly, three to four doses, pre-surgery.

This clone came up once. One end of the junction does not line up with germline, which may come from a read error. The same CDR3 also results from other DNA sequences found in this sample. Six replicates per PBMC sample, mostly from 480 ng of genomic DNA. Sequenced by immunoSEQ multiplex PCR; TCRdb stores in-frame clones only, minus some. Of over 10,000 clones listed, roughly three fifths are singletons. Germline CDR1 is SGHRS and CDR2 is YFSETQ. This CDR3 has 15 amino acids. These oral cavity squamous cell carcinomas were HPV-negative and locally advanced. No culture or expansion preceded analysis of these blood cells.

This receptor was taken from a person aged 35 to 85 with oral cavity squamous cell carcinoma. The source material was PBMCs, sampled before nivolumab (anti-PD-1) treatment. The V call is TRBV5-1, the J call TRBJ2-3; TRBD2 is a possible D gene (7 bases). This chain's CDR3 is CASSADSSAGDTQYF. CDR3 bases: TGCGCCAGCAGCGCGGACAGTTCGGCGGGAGATACACAGTATTTT.